There are a few counts of the clone carrying this T cell receptor beta chain. The data derive from a study of technical replicates of blood from several donors. CDR3 size: 17 residues. V shed 0 bases and J 4 bases; nucleotides not matched to a gene: 10. CDR1 SGDLS and CDR2 YYNGEE come from the germline V gene. Data came from immunoSEQ multiplex PCR; TCRdb stores just in-frame clones and leaves some out. The data show more than 65,000 clones, with around 95% seen just once and roughly 0.36% held by the top ten. What was sequenced was T cells isolated from PBMCs. This sequence originates from a human donor in good health. This sequence joins TRBV9 and TRBJ1-1; 9 bases match TRBD1. The CDR3 reads CASSVEFGGQGSTEAFF. The CDR3 coding sequence is TGTGCCAGCAGCGTAGAATTTGGGGGACAGGGTTCCACTGAAGCTTTCTTT.